This T cell receptor beta chain was profiled in a study of T cell responses to AZD1222 COVID-19 vaccine. Clones were sequenced by immunoSEQ multiplex PCR, and TCRdb holds only the in-frame ones, with some missing. The table lists more than 95,000 clones, about nine tenths of them singletons. This TCR was sampled from an adult in good health. Sequences were derived from peripheral blood, sampled on day 0 of AZD1222 vaccination.

CDR3 nucleotides: TGCGCCAGCAGCTTAGGCGGCGGGTTTGGCGGCTACACCTTC. It specifies CASSLGGGFGGYTF. This chain joins TRBV5-1 and TRBJ1-2; D ambiguous. This CDR3 contains 14 residues. V gave up 2 bases and J gave up 8 bases, with 16 bases separating them. In germline, CDR1 is SGHRS, CDR2 YFSETQ.